These 21 T cell receptor beta chains originate from one sample sequenced in a study of cytomegalovirus exposure and HLA in healthy donors. Primers included in the PCR were 60 Vbeta and 13 Jbeta primers. Using immunoSEQ multiplex PCR, the repertoire was profiled, and TCRdb retains in-frame clones only, with some absent. This table has roughly 96,000 clones, about four fifths appearing once. The sample comprised PBMCs. Receptor source: a female donor in good health and CMV-seropositive.

This sequence joins TRBV2 and TRBJ1-1; TRBD1 agrees at 7 bases. The J segment lost 0 bases and the V segment lost 7 bases, leaving 11 bases of the junction unmatched. Germline V gene lookup returns CDR1 SNHLY and CDR2 FYNNEI. The CDR3 consists of 16 residues. In DNA form, the CDR3 reads TGTGCCAGCATCCGGACAGGCACTACCCTGAACACTGAAGCTTTCTTT. Amino acids: CASIRTGTTLNTEAFF.

V usage is TRBV5-1 and J usage is TRBJ1-3; D is unresolved. Germline V gives CDR1 SGHRS, CDR2 YFSETQ. The CDR3 is made up of 15 amino acids. V was trimmed by 1 base and J by 0 bases, leaving 8 bases between them. CDR3 residues: CASSLRGISGNTIYF. CDR3 nucleotides: TGCGCCAGCAGCTTGCGCGGCATCTCTGGAAACACCATATATTTT. The variable domain in full, with the rest retrieved from reference TRBV5-1 and TRBJ1-3, is KAGVTQTPRYLIKTRGQQVTLSCSPISGHRSVSWYQQTPGQGLQFLFEYFSETQRNKGNFPGRFSGRQFSNSRSEMNVSTLELGDSALYLCASSLRGISGNTIYFGEGSWLTVV.

The chain uses TRBV7-2 and TRBJ2-7; possibly TRBD2 for D (5 bases). V lost 1 base and J lost 2, with 12 bases in between. The CDR3 is made up of 15 amino acids. Germline assignment: CDR1 SGHTA and CDR2 FQGNSA. The CDR3 region has the DNA TGTGCCAGCAGCTTAGGGCTAGCCTTGGCCTACGAGCAGTACTTC. Translating it yields CASSLGLALAYEQYF.

This chain connects TRBV1 to TRBJ2-1; the tabulated D call, TRBD2, remains unverified against the DNA. TRBV1 counts as a pseudogene. The CDR3 contains 16 residues. The DNA of the CDR3 is TGCACCAGCAGCCACCTGATCCCGGGACTAGTGGATGAGCAGTTCTTC. It yields the protein CTSSHLIPGLVDEQFF.

The CDR3 nucleotides are TGTGCCAGCAGCTCTAACGTTTACACCGGGGAGCTGTTTTTT. Its protein product is CASSSNVYTGELFF. The chain is built from TRBV5-6 and TRBJ2-2; D remains ambiguous. This CDR3 has 14 amino acids. V was clipped by 3 bases and J by 3 bases, with 9 bases between them. Per the germline V gene, CDR1 is SGHDT and CDR2 is YYEEEE.

The genes are TRBV29-1 and TRBJ2-1; 8 nucleotides agree with TRBD2. Germline CDR1 reads SQVTM; CDR2 reads ANQGSEA. The CDR3 is made up of 12 amino acids. Unmatched junction bases numbered 3, after V lost 7 bases and J lost 4 bases. CDR3 DNA sequence: TGCAGCGCGGGACTAGTGTACAATGAGCAGTTCTTC. It specifies CSAGLVYNEQFF.

This clone was counted a few times. The chain links TRBV7-2 to TRBJ2-7; no definite D call. The germline V gene has CDR1 SGHTA and CDR2 FQGNSA. The CDR3 runs to 12 residues. V shed 5 bases and J shed 3 bases, with 8 bases lying between them. The CDR3: CASSTDNYEQYF. In nucleotides, the CDR3 is TGTGCCAGCAGCACAGACAACTACGAGCAGTACTTC.

The rearrangement joins TRBV6-5 to TRBJ2-5, with 11 bases matching TRBD2. The CDR3 is 16 residues long. Germline trimming cut 0 bases from V and 5 bases from J; bases unmatched to any gene: 5. Germline CDR1 reads MNHEY; CDR2 reads SVGAGI. CDR3 coding DNA: TGTGCCAGCAGTTACTCCGCTAGCGGGAGGACGGAGACCCAGTACTTC. Protein: CASSYSASGRTETQYF.

The rearrangement joins TRBV19 to TRBJ1-1; 7 bases are shared with TRBD1. Germline V gene sequence: CDR1 LNHDA, CDR2 SQIVND (reference sequence). This CDR3 has 15 amino acids. The ends lost 4 bases at V and 4 bases at J; junction bases unmatched: 9. The CDR3 is CASSTHDRVGTEAFF. CDR3 DNA sequence: TGTGCCAGTAGTACCCACGACAGGGTGGGCACTGAAGCTTTCTTT.

The chain carries TRBV6-5 and TRBJ1-2; 8 bases are a match to TRBD1. The CDR3 sequence is 15 residues long. Per germline, CDR1 MNHEY and CDR2 SVGAGI. Unmatched junction bases numbered 5, after V lost 5 bases and J lost 0 bases. CDR3 nucleotides: TGTGCCAGCAGTCAGACAGGGGAATCTAACTATGGCTACACCTTC. Amino acids: CASSQTGESNYGYTF.

The rearrangement links TRBV15 to TRBJ2-7, with 7 bases identical to TRBD2. Losses at the gene ends were 8 bases for V and 4 bases for J; bases not matched to a gene: 5. Germline V gives CDR1 LNHNV, CDR2 YYDKDF (reference sequence). There are 12 residues in the CDR3. The DNA for the CDR3 is TGTGCCACCTCCCGGGGGGATTACGAGCAGTACTTC. Its protein is CATSRGDYEQYF.

The V and J genes are TRBV7-3 and TRBJ2-1, with 8 bases identical to TRBD2. This CDR3 has 15 amino acids. Germline V gene sequence: CDR1 SGHTA, CDR2 FQGTGA. Trimming took 5 bases from V and 6 from J; bases not matched to a gene: 9. CDR3 DNA sequence: TGTGCCAGCAGCGCGGGGGGACTAGGTACCAATGAGCAGTTCTTC. This codes for CASSAGGLGTNEQFF. The whole variable domain, filled in from reference TRBV7-3 and TRBJ2-1, reads GAGVSQTPSNKVTEKGKYVELRCDPISGHTALYWYRQSLGQGPEFLIYFQGTGAADDSGLPNDRFFAVRPEGSVSTLKIQRTERGDSAVYLCASSAGGLGTNEQFFGPGTRLTVL.

This clone was observed a handful of times. J is TRBJ1-1 and V is TRBV6-5; 9 nucleotides line up with TRBD1. In germline, CDR1 is MNHEY, CDR2 SVGAGI. V shed 7 bases, J shed 5 bases, and the junction held 11 bases outside the gene matches. The CDR3 is 15 residues long. The CDR3 DNA follows: TGTGCCAGCACTCCCCCAGGGACAGGGAAGACTGAAGCTTTCTTT. Amino acids: CASTPPGTGKTEAFF.

This rearrangement joins TRBV9 to TRBJ2-7; 7 nucleotides align to TRBD1. The germline CDR1 and CDR2 sequences are SGDLS and YYNGEE. The CDR3 covers 17 residues. V was clipped by 0 bases and J by 0 bases; unmatched bases: 9. CDR3: CASSVGSGAGGSYEQYF. In nucleotides, the CDR3 is TGTGCCAGCAGCGTAGGGAGTGGGGCAGGGGGCTCCTACGAGCAGTACTTC.

The rearrangement links TRBV18 to TRBJ1-1; D is perhaps TRBD1 (6 bases). The CDR3 consists of 13 residues. Trimming stripped 5 bases from V and 1 base from J, with 8 bases between. Germline CDR1 is KGHSH and CDR2 is LQKENI. CDR3 residues: CASSMDRNTEAFF. As DNA, the CDR3 is TGTGCCAGCTCAATGGACAGGAACACTGAAGCTTTCTTT.

CDR3 bases: TGTGCCAGCAGCTTAGTGGGGGGAAGTAACACTGAAGCTTTCTTT. Amino acid sequence: CASSLVGGSNTEAFF. The chain is built from TRBV7-2 and TRBJ1-1; a possible D gene is TRBD1 (5 bases). V was shortened by 1 base and J by 2 bases, with 11 bases between the two germline ends. There are 15 residues in the CDR3. Germline-derived CDR1 and CDR2 are SGHTA and FQGNSA.

V and J are TRBV4-1 and TRBJ2-3, with 10 bases matching TRBD2. CDR1 is MGHRA, CDR2 YSYEKL, per germline. The V gene end was trimmed by 1 base and the J gene end by 0 bases; junction bases not matched to a gene: 7. CDR3 length equals 18 residues. CDR3 bases: TGCGCCAGCAGCCAAGCTCCCCCGACTAGCGGGAGCACAGATACGCAGTATTTT. Its protein product is CASSQAPPTSGSTDTQYF.

This clone occurred a few times. This rearrangement joins TRBV9 to TRBJ2-2; 15 bases are shared with TRBD2. The germline V gene encodes CDR1 SGDLS and CDR2 YYNGEE. CDR3 length equals 15 residues. Trimming removed 3 bases from V and 9 bases from J; junction bases left unmatched: 3. CDR3 residues: CASSGTSGRVRELFF. CDR3 nucleotide sequence: TGTGCCAGCAGCGGGACTAGCGGGAGGGTACGGGAGCTGTTTTTT.

This chain uses TRBV7-2 with TRBJ2-1; TRBD2 agrees at 14 bases. The CDR3 runs 17 residues. The V gene end was trimmed by 5 bases and the J gene end by 4 bases; junction bases not matched to a gene: 7. Germline V lookup: CDR1 SGHTA, CDR2 FQGNSA. CDR3 sequence reads: CASSRKGLAGGYNEQFF. For the CDR3, the DNA is TGTGCCAGCAGCCGTAAAGGACTAGCGGGAGGATACAATGAGCAGTTCTTC. The full variable domain, in which reference TRBV7-2 and TRBJ2-1 provide the parts outside the CDR3, is GAGVSQSPSNKVTEKGKDVELRCDPISGHTALYWYRQSLGQGLEFLIYFQGNSAPDKSGLPSDRFSAERTGGSVSTLTIQRTQQEDSAVYLCASSRKGLAGGYNEQFFGPGTRLTVL.

The chain uses TRBV19 and TRBJ2-1; the match to TRBD2 covers 8 bases. V lost 5 bases and J lost 9; bases outside the gene matches: 6. The CDR3 contains 13 residues. CDR1 is LNHDA and CDR2 is SQIVND in the germline V gene (reference sequence). DNA for the CDR3: TGTGCCAGTAGTCCCCGGGGGGGCCTTGAGCAGTTCTTC. It translates to CASSPRGGLEQFF.

This chain connects TRBV4-1 to TRBJ1-2; D uncertain. The CDR3 length is 15 residues. The V gene's germline CDR1 is MGHRA and CDR2 YSYEKL. Between the trimmed V and J ends, which lost 1 base and 0 bases, there was a span of 9 bases. In DNA form, the CDR3 reads TGCGCCAGCAGCCAAGTAAGAGATTCTAACTATGGCTACACCTTC. As protein: CASSQVRDSNYGYTF.